This is a list of T cell receptor beta chains from one sample in a study of T cell repertoires in cytomegalovirus infection. No antigen has been assigned to these receptors. MiXCR, run by TCRdb on the reads, gives a single entry per CDR3 protein. The data contain about 830,000 distinct CDR3 sequences, approximately 29% of them singletons. The sequenced sample was cultured CD8+ T cells from PBMCs, obtained from culture after CMV antigen stimulation. Receptor source: a human donor in good health (CMV status not recorded). Some clones in this sample may be carry-over from other donors' samples. Each CDR3 is given with its conserved first and last residue. Each record gives: D gene, J gene, V gene, clone size, CDR3 DNA, CDR3 protein. A D gene is named only where the DNA matches it firmly. A row's size may be missing; if present it is once, few, many or a size class.

>.|TRBJ1-1|TRBV15|.
TGTGCCACCAGCAGAGATCGGGGAGACAACACTGAAGCTTTCTTT
CATSRDRGDNTEAFF
>.|TRBJ2-6|TRBV12-3/TRBV12-4|.
TGTGCCAGCAGTTTTGAACCCGTAGACTCTGGGGCCAACGTCCTGACTTTC
CASSFEPVDSGANVLTF
>.|TRBJ1-1|TRBV20-1|few
TGCAGTGCTAGAGATTTGACCACTGAAGCTTTCTTT
CSARDLTTEAFF
>.|TRBJ1-1|TRBV10-3|.
TGTGCCATCAGAACTCCCCTAGACACGAACACTGAAGCTTTCTTT
CAIRTPLDTNTEAFF
>.|TRBJ2-7|TRBV7-9|many
TGTGCCAGCAGCTTAGCGTGGAGGGGATCCTCAACATCCTACGAGCAGTACTTC
CASSLAWRGSSTSYEQYF
>.|TRBJ1-2|TRBV6-5|many
TGTGCCAGCAGTTACCCCGGTGCAGGGGAAGGCTACACCTTC
CASSYPGAGEGYTF
>.|TRBJ2-3|TRBV6-2/TRBV6-3|.
TGTACCAGCACCCGTATTGGGGTGGGCACAGATACGCAGTATTTT
CTSTRIGVGTDTQYF
>TRBD2|TRBJ2-1|TRBV12-3/TRBV12-4|few
TGTGCCAGCAGTGCGGGGGGGGACTACAATGAGCAGTTCTTC
CASSAGGDYNEQFF
>TRBD2|TRBJ2-3|TRBV6-5|few
TGTGCCAGCAGTTACATAAGCGGGGGGGACGCAGATACGCAGTATTTT
CASSYISGGDADTQYF
>TRBD2|TRBJ2-1|TRBV27|.
TGTGCCAGCAGTTTGCTAATTAGCGGGGAATTTTTCTCCTACAATGAGCAGTTCTTC
CASSLLISGEFFSYNEQFF
>.|TRBJ2-6|TRBV9|.
TGTGCCAGCAGCGTATCGCAGTTCCCCCGGGGGGCCAACGTCCTGACTTTC
CASSVSQFPRGANVLTF
>TRBD2|TRBJ2-1|TRBV7-2|many
TGTGCCAGCAGCTCGGTCCCAGCGGGGGGTTACAATGAGCAGTTCTTC
CASSSVPAGGYNEQFF
>TRBD1|TRBJ1-2|TRBV7-9|.
TGTGCCAGCAGCGACAGGGGGAATGGCTACACCTTC
CASSDRGNGYTF
>.|TRBJ2-5|TRBV6-2/TRBV6-3|.
TGTGCCAGCAGCTGGCTGAAGGGGCACGGGGAGACCCAGTACTTC
CASSWLKGHGETQYF
>.|TRBJ2-2|TRBV27|.
TGTGCCAGCAGTTTAGGGCAGGGAGTCCTCACCGGGGAGCTGTTTTTT
CASSLGQGVLTGELFF
>TRBD2|TRBJ2-1|TRBV6-1|few
TGTGCCAGCAGTGAAGTAACTAGCGGGGGATGGTATGAGCAGTTCTTC
CASSEVTSGGWYEQFF
>TRBD1|TRBJ1-5|TRBV7-9|.
TGTGCCAGCAGCGCTGACAGGGGGATTAATCAGCCCCAGCATTTT
CASSADRGINQPQHF
>.|TRBJ1-6|TRBV7-3|.
TGTGCCAGCAGCTCGACAGGTCCGAATTCACCCCTCCACTTT
CASSSTGPNSPLHF
>TRBD2|TRBJ2-1|TRBV6-2/TRBV6-3|few
TGTGCCAGCAGTTTCCCTTCCGGGGGGGCGGATAATGAGCAGTTCTTC
CASSFPSGGADNEQFF
>.|TRBJ1-5|TRBV27|.
TGTGCCAGCAGTCCAGGCGAATATAGCAATCAGCCCCAGCATTTT
CASSPGEYSNQPQHF
>.|TRBJ2-7|TRBV19|.
TGTGCCAGTAGCGGTGTGGGCCACGAGCAGTACTTC
CASSGVGHEQYF
>.|TRBJ2-1|TRBV7-7|.
TGTGCTAGCAGCTTAGGGTCCCCACTCTACAATGAGCAGTTCTTC
CASSLGSPLYNEQFF
>TRBD2|TRBJ2-7|TRBV10-3|.
TGTGCCATCAGTGCATCGGCGGGGGGAACCTACGAGCAGTACTTC
CAISASAGGTYEQYF
>TRBD1|TRBJ1-6|TRBV6-1|many
TGTGCCAGCAGACAGGGGAATGAGAATTCACCCCTCCACTTT
CASRQGNENSPLHF
>TRBD1|TRBJ1-1|TRBV20-1|few
TGCAGTGCTAGAGATCTCGGGGCAGGGGGCGGATTGACTGAAGCTTTCTTT
CSARDLGAGGGLTEAFF
>TRBD1|TRBJ2-1|TRBV15|many
TGTGCCACCAGCAGAGAACTAGGGACAGGGGAGGACAATGAGCAGTTCTTC
CATSRELGTGEDNEQFF
>.|TRBJ2-1|TRBV27|.
TGTGCCAGCAGTTTCTCCCCCGGGGAGCAGTTCTTC
CASSFSPGEQFF
>TRBD1|TRBJ1-1|TRBV11-2|.
TGTGCCAGCAGCACTAGCCGGGACAGGGGTCGTAACACTGAAGCTTTCTTT
CASSTSRDRGRNTEAFF
>.|TRBJ2-2|TRBV19|few
TGTGCCAGTACCATATTTGGGTATTCCGGGGAGCTGTTTTTT
CASTIFGYSGELFF
>.|TRBJ2-2|TRBV29-1|many
TGCAGCGTTGTGGTGTGGACTACGGACACCGGGGAGCTGTTTTTT
CSVVVWTTDTGELFF
>.|TRBJ2-2|TRBV6-2/TRBV6-3|few
TGTGCCAGCAGTGGTGGGGTCGGGGGGCCCAACACCGGGGAGCTGTTTTTT
CASSGGVGGPNTGELFF
>TRBD1|TRBJ1-2|TRBV27|.
TGTGCCAGCAGACAGGGGGTAGTGGACTATGGCTACACCTTC
CASRQGVVDYGYTF
>.|TRBJ2-5|TRBV6-1|.
TGTGCCAGCAGCGGCTTTGACCTCCGAGGAGAGACCCAGTACTTC
CASSGFDLRGETQYF
>.|TRBJ2-2|TRBV6-1|.
TGTGCCAGCAGTGAGGAATCAGGGGTTACCGGGGAGCTGTTTTTT
CASSEESGVTGELFF
>.|TRBJ1-1|TRBV4-1|.
TGCGCCAGCAGCCGGGGGGGCAGCCACGACACTGAAGCTTTCTTT
CASSRGGSHDTEAFF
>.|TRBJ1-5|TRBV20-1|.
TGCAGTGCTATAGAGGGCTACTATAGCAATCAGCCCCAGCATTTT
CSAIEGYYSNQPQHF
>.|TRBJ2-2|TRBV27|.
TGTGCCAGCAGTTTATATCGGGGAACCGGGGAGCTGTTTTTT
CASSLYRGTGELFF
>.|TRBJ1-1|TRBV9|.
TGTGCCAGCAGCGTAGTGAGGGAGAATACTGAAGTTTTCTTT
CASSVVRENTEVFF
>.|TRBJ2-1|TRBV27|.
TGTGCCAGCAGTTCCGCCCTTGCGGGCCCCTACAATGAGCAGTTCTTC
CASSSALAGPYNEQFF
>TRBD2|TRBJ2-3|TRBV6-1|.
TGTGCCAGCACCCCGGGACTAGGGGATACGCAGTATTTT
CASTPGLGDTQYF
>.|TRBJ1-1|TRBV5-6|many
TGTGCCAGCAGCATTATGACGGAAGTAGAAGCTTTCTTT
CASSIMTEVEAFF
>TRBD2|TRBJ2-3|TRBV28|.
TGTGCCAGCAGTTCTTCTCTAGCGGGGGGTTACTCTAGCACAGATACGCAGTATTTT
CASSSSLAGGYSSTDTQYF
>TRBD1|TRBJ2-1|TRBV7-3|.
TGTGCCAGCAGCTTAACTAGGCAGGGGGACAATGAGCAGTTCTTC
CASSLTRQGDNEQFF
>.|TRBJ2-2|TRBV6-1|.
TGTGCCAGCAGTTACCTGGGGGGATGGGAGCTGTTTTTT
CASSYLGGWELFF
>TRBD1|TRBJ1-5|TRBV12-3/TRBV12-4|few
TGTGCCAGCAGTTTAGTCTCAGGGGGGGATCAGCCCCAGCATTTT
CASSLVSGGDQPQHF
>TRBD2|TRBJ2-3|TRBV10-3|many
TGTGCCATCAGGATAAGTATTGGGACTAGCGGGGGCCGGACAGATACGCAGTATTTT
CAIRISIGTSGGRTDTQYF
>.|TRBJ1-1|TRBV7-2|.
TGTGCCACCTCGACTGCAGGGGTGGAAGCTTTCTTT
CATSTAGVEAFF
>TRBD1|TRBJ1-3|TRBV4-3|.
TGCGCCAGCAGCGCCGGGACAGGGCGAAACACCATATATTTT
CASSAGTGRNTIYF
>.|TRBJ2-3|TRBV9|.
TGTGCCAGCAGCGTAGGGGACCGGGCAGATACGCAGTATTTT
CASSVGDRADTQYF
>TRBD1|TRBJ1-1|TRBV6-1|many
TGTGCCAGCAGTCGATCCCCTGGACAGGGATACACTGAAGCTTTCTTT
CASSRSPGQGYTEAFF
>TRBD1|TRBJ1-2|TRBV28|few
TGTGCCAGCAGTTCCAGGGACAGGGGGCTCCGGGGCTACACCTTC
CASSSRDRGLRGYTF
>.|TRBJ2-7|TRBV12-5|.
TGTGCTAGTGGCCTCGGGACTTCCCACGAGCAGTACTTC
CASGLGTSHEQYF
>TRBD1|TRBJ1-4|TRBV12-3/TRBV12-4|.
TGTGCCAGCACCGGGACAGGGAGGGATGAAAAACTGTTTTTT
CASTGTGRDEKLFF
>TRBD2|TRBJ2-7|TRBV20-1|.
TGCAGTGCTAGCTGGCCTGGCGGGGGTTCCTACGAGCAGTACTTC
CSASWPGGGSYEQYF